This T cell receptor (beta chain) emerged from a study of a mutant IDH1 vaccine in newly diagnosed glioma. In the study overall: Vaccination followed radiotherapy alone by 4-6 weeks, or accompanied temozolomide cycles. Treated patients comprised around 60% males and around 40% females, mean age roughly 44 years. Therapy received beforehand was radiotherapy, temozolomide, or both, with most patients given both. Regarding the study as a whole: Pseudoprogression apparently tracked independently of changes in top peripheral T cell clonotypes.

Deletions cut 5 bases from V and 3 bases from J, with 13 bases between. Germline lookup yields CDR1 MNHEY and CDR2 SMNVEV (reference sequence). CDR3 length equals 14 residues. Assay: immunoSEQ multiplex PCR; the TCRdb copy retains only in-frame clones and omits some. Altogether about 75,000 clones are present, 91% being singletons, with the ten largest covering roughly 0.56%. Time point indicated: week 5, during vaccination. Mutant IDH1 20-mer peptide, at 300 ug, made up each vaccine dose, with topical imiquimod. As regards this clone: The antigen is not known.

This receptor was obtained from a woman aged 45-65 years with glioma. V gene TRBV27 combines with J gene TRBJ1-2; tentatively, D is TRBD1 (6 bases). The input for sequencing was PBMCs, taken from a glioma patient whose treatment included an IDH1 peptide vaccine. Here the CDR3 DNA reads TGTGCCAGCAGTACACAGGGTTGGGACTATGGCTACACCTTC. It yields the protein CASSTQGWDYGYTF.